The T cell receptor (beta chain) described here comes from a study of blood T cell repertoires in COVID-19. Per the study methods: Reference gene primer amplification yielded estimated nucleated cell counts. Sequencing used immunoSEQ multiplex PCR; TCRdb keeps in-frame clones, though not all of them. V, J and clone size reflect that table, while D and trimming were determined from the DNA. The table has 200,000 or so clones, roughly 81% seen once. Sequences were obtained from peripheral blood. This receptor was obtained from a woman between 70 and 85 years old with active or convalescent COVID-19.

In nucleotides, the CDR3 is TGCGCCAGCAGCCGGGACAGGGCCTGGGGCTACACCTTC. Residues: CASSRDRAWGYTF. V usage is TRBV5-1 and J usage is TRBJ1-2, with 9 bases lining up with TRBD1. V was clipped by 4 bases and J by 8 bases; unmatched bases: 6. This CDR3 has 13 residues. Germline V CDR1 and CDR2: SGHRS, YFSETQ.